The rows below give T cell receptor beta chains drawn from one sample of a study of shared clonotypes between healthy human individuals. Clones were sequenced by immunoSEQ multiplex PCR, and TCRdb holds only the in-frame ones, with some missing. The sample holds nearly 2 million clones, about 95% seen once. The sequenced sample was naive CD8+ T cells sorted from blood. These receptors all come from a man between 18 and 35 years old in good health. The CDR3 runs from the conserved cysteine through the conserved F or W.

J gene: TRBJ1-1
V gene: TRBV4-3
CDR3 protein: CASSQVSYSNEAFF

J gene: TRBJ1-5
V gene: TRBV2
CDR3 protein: CASSEDWGPQPQHF

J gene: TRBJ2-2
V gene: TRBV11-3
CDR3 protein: CASSTTGTRSRGELFF

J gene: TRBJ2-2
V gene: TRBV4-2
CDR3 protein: CASSQDIVLAGGDGELFF

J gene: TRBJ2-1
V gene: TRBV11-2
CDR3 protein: CASSLRAGALSNEQFF

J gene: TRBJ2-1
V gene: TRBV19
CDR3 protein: CASSIDLEPYNEQFF

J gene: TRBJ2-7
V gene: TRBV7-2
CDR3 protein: CASSSGVGTGSYEQYF

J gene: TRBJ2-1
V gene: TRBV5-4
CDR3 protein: CASSLDMSLAYNEQFF

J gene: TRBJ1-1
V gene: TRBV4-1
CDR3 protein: CASSQDMMNSEAFF

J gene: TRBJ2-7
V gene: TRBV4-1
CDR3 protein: CASSQDLTGGAYYEQYF

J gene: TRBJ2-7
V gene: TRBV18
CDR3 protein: CASSPLTGDEQYF

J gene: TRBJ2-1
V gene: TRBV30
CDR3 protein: CAWRMTGMPYNEQFF

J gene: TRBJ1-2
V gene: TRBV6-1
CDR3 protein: CASSEAGMWVIGYTF

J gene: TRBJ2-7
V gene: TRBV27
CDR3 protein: CASSLRGSGTLYEQYF

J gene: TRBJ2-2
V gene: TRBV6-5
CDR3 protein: CASSYFETGELFF

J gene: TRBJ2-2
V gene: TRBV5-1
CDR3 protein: CASCPDFGGTGELFF

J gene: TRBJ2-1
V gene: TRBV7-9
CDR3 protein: CASIRLAGDNEQFF

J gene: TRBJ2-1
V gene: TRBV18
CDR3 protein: CASSRISSNEQFF

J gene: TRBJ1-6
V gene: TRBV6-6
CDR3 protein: CASSYSEGYNSPLHF

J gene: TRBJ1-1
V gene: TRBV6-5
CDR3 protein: CAVIGPRTEAFF

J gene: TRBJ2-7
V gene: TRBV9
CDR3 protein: CASSLGTSSYEQYF

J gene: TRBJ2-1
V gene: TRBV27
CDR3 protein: CASLAVAGGRNEQFF

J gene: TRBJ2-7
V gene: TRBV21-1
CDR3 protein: CASSKDPLRVHEQYF

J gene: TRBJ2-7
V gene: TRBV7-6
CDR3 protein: CASSPSHPGEQYF

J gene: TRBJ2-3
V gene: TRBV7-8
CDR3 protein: CASGSLAGNTDTQYF

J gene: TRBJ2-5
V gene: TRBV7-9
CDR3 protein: CASSQKGRFQETQYF

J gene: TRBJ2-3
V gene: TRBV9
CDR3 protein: CASSLAGVADTQYF

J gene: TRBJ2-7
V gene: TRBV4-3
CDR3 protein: CASSQKGTSANEQYF

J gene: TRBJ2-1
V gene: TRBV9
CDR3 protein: CASSVGTGTGATEQFF

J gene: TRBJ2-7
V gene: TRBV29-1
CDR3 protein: CSVTGTAGYEQYF

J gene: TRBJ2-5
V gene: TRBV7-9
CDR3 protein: CASSLGVLAGGEETQYF

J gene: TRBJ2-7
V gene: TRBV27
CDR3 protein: CASSSIGTSYEQYF

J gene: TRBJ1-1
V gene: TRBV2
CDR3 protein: CASSDPGQTEAFF

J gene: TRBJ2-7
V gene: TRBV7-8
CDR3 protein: CASSWTTSGPSRSYEQYF

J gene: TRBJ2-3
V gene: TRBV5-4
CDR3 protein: CASSQDGLAGGPFLDTQYF